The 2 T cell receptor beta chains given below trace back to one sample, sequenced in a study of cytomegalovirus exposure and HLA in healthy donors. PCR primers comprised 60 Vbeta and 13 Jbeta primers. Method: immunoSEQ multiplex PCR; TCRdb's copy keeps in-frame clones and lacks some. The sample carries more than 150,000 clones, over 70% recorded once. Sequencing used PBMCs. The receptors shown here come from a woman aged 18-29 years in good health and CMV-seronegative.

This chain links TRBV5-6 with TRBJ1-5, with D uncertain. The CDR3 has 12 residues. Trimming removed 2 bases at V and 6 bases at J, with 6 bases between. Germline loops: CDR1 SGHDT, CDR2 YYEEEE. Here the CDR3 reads CASSFLSQPQHF. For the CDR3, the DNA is TGTGCCAGCAGCTTTCTATCTCAGCCCCAGCATTTT.

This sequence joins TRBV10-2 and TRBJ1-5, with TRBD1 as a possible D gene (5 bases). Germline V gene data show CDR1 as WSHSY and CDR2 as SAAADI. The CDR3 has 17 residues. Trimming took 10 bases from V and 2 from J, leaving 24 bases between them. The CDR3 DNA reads TGCGCCACCTACGACGGGGGGGTCACACGGGGCAATCAGCCCCAGCATTTT. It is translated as CATYDGGVTRGNQPQHF.